The 8 T cell receptor beta chains reported below all come from one sample, sequenced in a study of Ad26.COV2.S vaccination and SARS-CoV-2 variants. The treatment here: roughly 19 received Ad26.COV2.S at low or high dose, single or two shots; 5 received placebo; per-sample allocation not given. Sampling happened 63 days after the first vaccine or placebo injection. Assay: immunoSEQ multiplex PCR; the TCRdb copy retains only in-frame clones and omits some. The sample has about 350,000 clones; 86% are singletons. The source was peripheral blood, collected in a trial of Ad26.COV2.S vaccine versus placebo. The origin of the receptors is a person between 18 and 60 years old who received the Ad26.COV2.S COVID-19 vaccine or a placebo.

The J gene is TRBJ1-5, the V gene TRBV10-3; TRBD1 matches at 8 bases. This CDR3 is built from 16 residues. The V and J ends lost 2 bases and 4 bases, in that order; junction bases with no gene match: 7. Germline V CDR1 and CDR2: ENHRY, SYGVKD. CDR3 residues: CAISEGGTGSNQPQHF. CDR3 DNA sequence: TGTGCCATCAGTGAGGGGGGGACAGGTTCGAATCAGCCCCAGCATTTT.

This rearrangement joins TRBV28 to TRBJ1-2; D not resolved. Per the germline V gene, CDR1 is MDHEN and CDR2 is SYDVKM. V was clipped by 5 bases and J by 3 bases, with 22 bases between them. This CDR3 has 17 residues. CDR3 in amino acids: CASSTPPVTPKDYGYTF. CDR3 sequence (DNA): TGTGCCAGCAGTACCCCCCCCGTGACACCGAAGGACTATGGCTACACCTTC.

This clone showed up just a few times. The CDR3 DNA is TGTGCCAGCAGCTTGGCGACGAACACTGAAGCTTTCTTT. Translated: CASSLATNTEAFF. This chain joins TRBV5-6 and TRBJ1-1; D gene ambiguous. There are 13 residues in the CDR3. Per germline, CDR1 SGHDT and CDR2 YYEEEE. The V end was cut by 0 bases, the J end by 1 base, with 4 bases between.

J is TRBJ1-1 and V is TRBV19, with 7 bases matching TRBD1. V was clipped by 7 bases and J by 2 bases; unmatched bases: 16. This CDR3 comprises 17 residues. Per the germline V gene, CDR1 is LNHDA and CDR2 is SQIVND (reference sequence). The CDR3 coding sequence is TGTGCCAGTAAGATGGGGGCCGGGACAGAATTTAACACTGAAGCTTTCTTT. The encoded protein is CASKMGAGTEFNTEAFF.

This rearrangement joins TRBV6-6 to TRBJ2-3; D is perhaps TRBD1 (5 bases). CDR3 length: 13 amino acids. Trimming pared 5 bases from V and 5 bases from J, leaving 11 bases between. Germline CDR1 and CDR2: MNHNY and SVGAGI (reference sequence). This chain's CDR3 is CASSLGARDTQYF. CDR3 nucleotides: TGTGCCAGCAGTCTAGGGGCCCGAGATACGCAGTATTTT.

The rearrangement uses TRBV3-1 (or the pseudogene TRBV3-2) and TRBJ2-3; the D gene is possibly TRBD2 (6 bases). Trimming removed 1 base from V and 3 bases from J, with 14 bases in between. CDR3 length: 16 residues. From germline, CDR1 is LGHDT and CDR2 YNNKEL (reference sequence). DNA of the CDR3: TGTGCCAGCAGCCAAGGGTTGCGAGGAGGGACAGATACGCAGTATTTT. Protein: CASSQGLRGGTDTQYF.

This chain connects TRBV27 to TRBJ1-5; TRBD1 matches at 8 bases. With 5 bases clipped from V and 5 bases from J, the junction kept 11 bases outside the gene matches. CDR1 MNHEY and CDR2 SMNVEV come from the germline V gene (reference sequence). The CDR3 spans 16 residues. CDR3 nucleotide sequence: TGTGCCAGCAGTATGCTAAGACAGGGGAGCCATCAGCCCCAGCATTTT. It encodes CASSMLRQGSHQPQHF.

The genes are TRBV2 and TRBJ2-2; 7 bases are a match to TRBD2. Looked up from germline, CDR1 is SNHLY and CDR2 is FYNNEI. With V trimmed by 2 bases and J by 6 bases, 6 bases remained unmatched. This CDR3 is 15 amino acids long. CDR3 nucleotide sequence: TGTGCCAGCAGTGAAATCCGCGGGAGCTCCGGGGAGCTGTTTTTT. As protein: CASSEIRGSSGELFF.